The clone carrying this TCR beta chain was picked up many times. Its antigen is unidentified. CDR3 size: 13 residues. V was trimmed by 6 bases and J by 2 bases, leaving 7 bases between them. These data originate in a study of T cell repertoires in cytomegalovirus infection. Study background: As its CMV epitopes, the study selected recently identified HLA-C-restricted and well-studied HLA-B-restricted targets. Public TCR beta signatures provided an indication of both CMV infection and a matching HLA type.

A single record per CDR3 protein comes from TCRdb applying MiXCR to the reads. The sample has about 830,000 distinct CDR3 sequences, about 31% seen once; the top ten hold around an eighth. General study results and limits: Clonotypes of TCR beta that were HLA-C-restricted and CMV-specific dominated the ex vivo response.

The TCR sequence derives from a human donor in good health (CMV status not recorded). Some clones in this sample may be carry-over from other donors' samples. The chain has TRBV12-3 or TRBV12-4 and TRBJ2-2, with no clear D. Specimen: cultured CD8+ T cells from PBMCs, collected from culture after CMV antigen stimulation. The CDR3: CASSLSNTGELFF. CDR3 nucleotide sequence: TGTGCCAGCAGCTTAAGTAACACCGGGGAGCTGTTTTTT.